One and the same sample provided the 19 T cell receptor beta chains below, sequenced in a study of cytomegalovirus exposure and HLA in healthy donors. A multiplex PCR was run with 60 Vbeta primers and 13 Jbeta primers. TCRdb's copy holds only in-frame clones and misses some; the assay was immunoSEQ multiplex PCR. The repertoire holds some 150,000 clones, with around 85% as singletons. Input material: PBMCs. Source of these receptors: a young woman in good health and CMV-seronegative.

This clone was counted a single time. The rearrangement uses TRBV15 and TRBJ1-1; D unresolved. This CDR3 has 15 residues. The germline CDR1 and CDR2 sequences are LNHNV and YYDKDF (reference sequence). V was clipped by 0 bases and J by 6 bases, with 14 bases between them. CDR3 sequence: CATSRDHADGAEAFF. CDR3 DNA sequence: TGTGCCACCAGCAGAGATCACGCAGACGGGGCTGAAGCTTTCTTT.

V and J are TRBV15 and TRBJ2-1, with a possible D match to TRBD2 (8 bases). Germline lookup yields CDR1 LNHNV and CDR2 YYDKDF (reference sequence). The CDR3 is 17 amino acids. V was cut by 5 bases and J by 7 bases, with 24 bases left in between. The CDR3 DNA sequence: TGTGCCACCAGCCTAAGGGGGCGGGGGGCCAAGTGGAATGAGCAGTTCTTC. It yields the protein CATSLRGRGAKWNEQFF.

V gene TRBV27 combines with J gene TRBJ2-7; TRBD1 agrees at 8 bases. Germline lookup yields CDR1 MNHEY and CDR2 SMNVEV (reference sequence). This CDR3 is built from 14 residues. Trimming took 6 bases from V and 0 from J; bases not matched to a gene: 4. This chain's CDR3 is CASRSTGDSYEQYF. In DNA, the CDR3 is TGTGCCAGCAGGTCGACAGGGGACTCCTACGAGCAGTACTTC.

The gene calls are TRBV5-1 and TRBJ2-3, with 9 positions matching TRBD2. The CDR3 length is 15 residues. V trimming: 2 bases; J trimming: 4 bases; junction bases outside the gene matches: 5. CDR1 SGHRS and CDR2 YFSETQ come from the germline V gene. CDR3 sequence (DNA): TGCGCCAGCAGCTTAGATGTAGCGGGAGCAGATACGCAGTATTTT. It specifies CASSLDVAGADTQYF.

The rearrangement uses TRBV10-3 and TRBJ2-3; 8 bases line up with TRBD1. Trimming cost V 1 base and J 3 bases; bases outside gene matches: 0. The CDR3 consists of 14 residues. Germline V lookup: CDR1 ENHRY, CDR2 SYGVKD. CDR3 bases: TGTGCCATCAGTGAGTACAGGGGGACAGATACGCAGTATTTT. The encoded protein is CAISEYRGTDTQYF.

This clone has only one observation. The chain couples TRBV7-2 to TRBJ2-1; 12 bases agree with TRBD2. V lost 5 bases to trimming and J lost 4 bases; unmatched junction nucleotides: 6. This CDR3 comprises 16 residues. CDR1 and CDR2 from the germline V gene are SGHTA and FQGNSA. CDR3 in amino acids: CASSPTSGGYYNEQFF. The CDR3 nucleotides read TGTGCCAGCAGCCCAACTAGCGGGGGGTATTACAATGAGCAGTTCTTC.

This clone was counted once. The gene calls are TRBV9 and TRBJ2-2, with 9 bases matching TRBD2. V lost 0 bases to trimming and J lost 5 bases; unmatched junction nucleotides: 8. There are 17 residues in the CDR3. Germline V gene sequence: CDR1 SGDLS, CDR2 YYNGEE. The CDR3 coding sequence is TGTGCCAGCAGCGTAGGCCGTGGACTAGCGCTTACCGGGGAGCTGTTTTTT. As protein: CASSVGRGLALTGELFF.

This CDR3 is CASRLGSTDTQYF. In DNA form, the CDR3 reads TGTGCCAGTAGACTCGGGAGCACAGATACGCAGTATTTT. The rearrangement links TRBV19 to TRBJ2-3; unclear D gene. The V end was cut by 6 bases, the J end by 0 bases, with 7 bases between. In germline, CDR1 is LNHDA, CDR2 SQIVND (reference sequence). This CDR3 contains 13 residues.

V usage is TRBV6-5 and J usage is TRBJ2-7; D possibly corresponds to TRBD2 (7 bases). Germline assignment: CDR1 MNHEY and CDR2 SVGAGI. The V and J ends lost 6 bases and 3 bases respectively, with 18 bases between them. CDR3 length: 15 amino acids. CDR3 in DNA: TGTGCCAGCAGGGATGGGGGGGCCGGTATCTACGAGCAGTACTTC. It encodes CASRDGGAGIYEQYF.

This clone showed up just a few times. This chain joins TRBV29-1 and TRBJ1-1, with a weak D call TRBD1 (6 bases). Trimming stripped 3 bases from V and 0 bases from J, with 8 bases between. The CDR3 consists of 13 residues. CDR1 and CDR2 (germline): SQVTM, ANQGSEA. CDR3: CSVEGHLNTEAFF. The CDR3 nucleotides read TGCAGCGTTGAGGGACATCTGAACACTGAAGCTTTCTTT.

The chain combines TRBV2 with TRBJ1-1; 7 bases fit TRBD1. V shed 6 bases and J 5 bases; nucleotides not matched to a gene: 12. Germline loops: CDR1 SNHLY, CDR2 FYNNEI. This CDR3 contains 15 residues. The CDR3 loop is CASSPTGVVKTEAFF. The CDR3 DNA reads as TGTGCCAGCAGCCCCACAGGGGTTGTCAAAACTGAAGCTTTCTTT.

The V gene is TRBV18, the J gene TRBJ2-7, with 9 bases that match TRBD1. With 3 bases clipped from V and 0 bases from J, the junction kept 3 bases outside the gene matches. The germline CDR1 and CDR2 sequences are KGHSH and LQKENI. CDR3 length equals 15 residues. CDR3 in DNA: TGTGCCAGCTCACCGGGGGACAGGGTCTCCTACGAGCAGTACTTC. Amino acids: CASSPGDRVSYEQYF.

This clone occurred a few times. The CDR3 loop is CASSRTGERYEQYF. The CDR3 DNA is TGTGCCAGCAGTAGGACAGGGGAGCGGTACGAGCAGTACTTC. The gene calls are TRBV6-5 and TRBJ2-7; TRBD1 matches 9 bases. V lost 5 bases, J lost 4 bases, and 6 bases stayed unmatched. The germline gives CDR1 MNHEY, CDR2 SVGAGI. The CDR3 runs 14 residues.

This clone was picked up a small number of times. The chain links TRBV6-5 to TRBJ1-2, with 9 bases fitting TRBD1. After removal of 10 bases from V and 8 bases from J, the junction contained 14 bases not matched to a gene. CDR1 and CDR2 (germline): MNHEY, SVGAGI. The CDR3 length is 14 residues. CDR3 in amino acids: CATGRDRVMGGYTF. CDR3 DNA sequence: TGTGCCACCGGCCGGGACAGGGTTATGGGGGGCTACACCTTC.

The chain has TRBV11-2 and TRBJ1-2; D unclear. V lost 3 bases and J lost 6, with 17 bases in between. The CDR3 is made up of 15 amino acids. CDR1 is SGHAT and CDR2 is FQNNGV in the germline V gene. In DNA, the CDR3 is TGTGCCAGCAGCTTTGCATGGAGGGAACGGCATGGCTACACCTTC. Translated, it gives CASSFAWRERHGYTF.

This clone was seen a handful of times. The CDR3 sequence is CASSPGTGGGTEAFF. The CDR3 DNA reads as TGCGCCAGCAGCCCGGGAACAGGGGGAGGCACTGAAGCTTTCTTT. The chain combines TRBV4-3 with TRBJ1-1, with 8 positions matching TRBD1. Germline values: CDR1 LGHNA, CDR2 YSLEER. The CDR3 spans 15 residues. V lost 4 bases, J lost 4 bases, and 8 bases stayed unmatched.

The genes are TRBV7-9 and TRBJ2-7, with a tentative D call TRBD2 (5 bases). The CDR3 extends over 12 amino acids. Germline V gives CDR1 SEHNR, CDR2 FQNEAQ (reference sequence). The germline V and J ends were trimmed by 4 bases and 13 bases, with 17 bases remaining between them. CDR3 sequence: CASSWEWGPLYF. The CDR3 region has the DNA TGTGCCAGCAGCTGGGAGTGGGGTCCTTTATACTTC.

This clone has a handful of counts. The chain has TRBV5-5 and TRBJ1-5; 8 bases are shared with TRBD1. Unmatched junction bases numbered 14, after V lost 4 bases and J lost 5 bases. This CDR3 has 17 residues. Germline V lookup: CDR1 SGHKS, CDR2 YYEKEE (reference sequence). The CDR3 loop is CASSTLLVRGRDQPQHF. The CDR3 coding sequence is TGTGCCAGCAGCACCCTATTGGTCAGGGGGCGCGATCAGCCCCAGCATTTT.

This clone occurred many times. This rearrangement joins TRBV7-3 to TRBJ1-3; perhaps TRBD1 as D (5 bases). V was cut by 0 bases and J by 0 bases, with 6 bases left in between. This CDR3 is 15 amino acids long. CDR1 is SGHTA and CDR2 is FQGTGA in the germline V gene. CDR3 amino acids: CASSLTGGSGNTIYF. CDR3 bases: TGTGCCAGCAGCTTAACGGGGGGCTCTGGAAACACCATATATTTT.